These T cell receptor beta chains were read from a single sample in a study of T cells in Graves' hyperthyroidism and ophthalmopathy. TCRdb re-analysed the multiplex PCR reads in MiXCR, keeping a single row per CDR3 protein. Of about 520,000 distinct CDR3 sequences in the sample, less than 25% were seen once. Sequencing was done on a sample of blood. These receptors came from a woman in her twenties or thirties with Graves' ophthalmopathy. Each CDR3 is given with its conserved first and last residue. The D gene is left open where the match is weak. Rows may omit the clone size; those that give it use once, few, many or a size class.

d_gene	abundance	v_gene	j_gene	CDR3nt	CDR3aa
-	many	TRBV2	TRBJ2-5	TGTGCCAGCAGTGTTATTGTGAAAGAGACCCAGTACTTC	CASSVIVKETQYF
TRBD2	many	TRBV5-1	TRBJ2-6	TGCGCCAGCAGCCCAATGTGGACTAGCGGGGGTCAAAGCTCTGGGGCCAACGTCCTGACTTTC	CASSPMWTSGGQSSGANVLTF
TRBD1	many	TRBV6-1	TRBJ2-7	TGTGCCAGCAGTGACCCCGGGACAGGGGGCTTGTACGAGCAGTACTTC	CASSDPGTGGLYEQYF
-	-	TRBV3-1	TRBJ1-1	TGTGCCAGCAGCCAAAGGGCCGGTGAAGCTTTCTTT	CASSQRAGEAFF
-	many	TRBV20-1	TRBJ2-7	TGCAGTGCTGGCAATTACGAGCAGTACTTC	CSAGNYEQYF
TRBD1	many	TRBV10-3	TRBJ2-7	TGTGCCATCAATCGCGGACAGGCCTACGAGCAGTACTTC	CAINRGQAYEQYF
-	many	TRBV20-1	TRBJ2-7	TGCAGTGCTCAAGGGGGGGGTGACTACGAGCAGTACTTC	CSAQGGGDYEQYF
-	few	TRBV5-6	TRBJ1-2	TGTGCCAGCAGCTTGGTTGCGACAGCCTATGGCTACACCTTC	CASSLVATAYGYTF
TRBD2	many	TRBV6-2/TRBV6-3	TRBJ2-7	TGTGCCAGCAGTTACCGCGAGTCAGGAGTAGCGGGGGTCTACGAGCAGTACTTC	CASSYRESGVAGVYEQYF
TRBD1	few	TRBV20-1	TRBJ1-2	TGCAGTGCTCCCGGGACAGGCGATGGCTACACCTTC	CSAPGTGDGYTF
TRBD1	few	TRBV12-3/TRBV12-4	TRBJ2-5	TGTGCCAGCAGCCGTGGGACAGGGGGCATGGGAGAGACCCAGTACTTC	CASSRGTGGMGETQYF